Listed here are 32 T cell receptor beta chains from one sample, sequenced in a study of spatial heterogeneity in lung cancer. Time point defined: blood at routine non-recurrence follow-up after resection. Whole RNA came from tumor, nontumor lung or frozen PBMC and was sequenced without being sorted. TCRdb independently ran MiXCR on the 5' RACE reads; one entry per CDR3 protein. The sample includes about 120,000 distinct CDR3 sequences, roughly an eighth of them seen just once. The sequenced sample was PBMCs, obtained at follow-up. The source of these receptors is a male donor with early-stage non-small cell lung cancer.

The chain uses TRBV29-1 and TRBJ1-3; no clear D gene. The V end was cut by 4 bases, the J end by 1 base, with 8 bases between. This CDR3 comprises 13 residues. Germline V gene data show CDR1 as SQVTM and CDR2 as ANQGSEA. The CDR3 sequence: CSVASGSGNTIYF. CDR3 nucleotide sequence: TGCAGCGTTGCGTCGGGATCTGGAAACACCATATATTTT.

The chain combines TRBV12-3 or TRBV12-4 with TRBJ1-4; weak D call: TRBD1 (5 bases). V was cut by 2 bases and J by 7 bases, with 17 bases left in between. The CDR3 totals 16 residues. CDR3 sequence reads: CASSLRGPGRSEKLFF. For the CDR3, the DNA is TGTGCCAGCAGTTTAAGGGGCCCGGGACGCAGTGAAAAACTGTTTTTT.

This clonotype occurred a few times. The V gene is TRBV4-3, the J gene TRBJ1-5; perhaps TRBD1 as D (5 bases). CDR1 is LGHNA and CDR2 is YSLEER in the germline V gene. Between the trimmed V and J ends, which lost 0 bases and 1 base, there was a span of 16 bases. The CDR3 has 18 amino acids. CDR3 sequence: CASSQDPQDRGSNQPQHF. The CDR3 DNA is TGCGCCAGCAGCCAAGATCCCCAGGATCGGGGGAGCAATCAGCCCCAGCATTTT.

This clonotype has more than one count but fewer than ten. This chain links TRBV15 with TRBJ1-1, with D uncertain. V lost 1 base to trimming and J lost 2 bases, with 11 bases between them. This CDR3 spans 15 amino acids. Germline-derived CDR1 and CDR2 are LNHNV and YYDKDF (reference sequence). The CDR3 DNA reads TGTGCCACCAGCAGAGTTGCGAGGGCTAACACTGAAGCTTTCTTT. Translation: CATSRVARANTEAFF.

This clonotype has just a few counts. V usage is TRBV6-5 and J usage is TRBJ2-7, with 12 bases that match TRBD1. This CDR3 region has 13 residues. With 5 bases clipped from V and 8 bases from J, the junction kept 4 bases outside the gene matches. CDR1 is MNHEY and CDR2 is SVGAGI in the germline V gene. The CDR3 coding sequence is TGTGCCAGCAGTGTGGGACAGGGGGCAAAGCAGTACTTC. Translated, it gives CASSVGQGAKQYF.

This clonotype has just a few counts. The chain links TRBV10-3 to TRBJ1-3; 7 bases are a match to TRBD1. From germline, CDR1 is ENHRY and CDR2 SYGVKD. V lost 0 bases to trimming and J lost 4 bases; unmatched junction nucleotides: 6. The CDR3 totals 16 residues. Here the CDR3 DNA reads TGTGCCATCAGTGAGTCAAAGGGGGCTGGCGGAAACACCATATATTTT. This gives the protein CAISESKGAGGNTIYF.

This clonotype was counted a few times. J is TRBJ1-2 and V is TRBV20-1; tentatively, D is TRBD1 (5 bases). The CDR3 is 14 amino acids. With 4 bases removed from V and 4 bases from J, the gap between germline ends came to 16 bases. The germline gives CDR1 DFQATT, CDR2 SNEGSKA (reference sequence). The CDR3 DNA sequence: TGCAGTGCTAATTCGGGGCCAGAACTCTATGGCTACACCTTC. It is translated as CSANSGPELYGYTF.

This clonotype has only a few counts. The J gene is TRBJ1-5, the V gene TRBV10-3; no reliable D call. The germline gives CDR1 ENHRY, CDR2 SYGVKD. The length of the CDR3 is 14 residues. The V and J ends lost 0 bases and 6 bases respectively, with 9 bases between them. The CDR3 DNA reads as TGTGCCATCAGTGAGTCGATAGGAATTCAGCCCCAGCATTTT. Translation gives CAISESIGIQPQHF.

Many counts were recorded for this clonotype. The V and J genes are TRBV4-2 and TRBJ1-5; 11 nucleotides agree with TRBD1. From germline, CDR1 is LGHNA and CDR2 YNFKEQ. The CDR3 runs 15 residues. V trimming: 2 bases; J trimming: 6 bases; junction bases outside the gene matches: 3. CDR3 in amino acids: CASSQTGTGGQPQHF. CDR3 DNA: TGTGCCAGCAGCCAAACCGGGACAGGGGGTCAGCCCCAGCATTTT.

This clonotype was recorded a few times. The rearrangement uses TRBV12-3 or TRBV12-4 and TRBJ1-5; D is unclear. The CDR3 sequence is 13 residues long. The ends were cut back, 0 bases at V and 5 bases at J, with 5 bases in the middle. CDR3 bases: TGTGCCAGCAGTTTAGCGATCGATCAGCCCCAGCATTTT. It codes for CASSLAIDQPQHF.

There are a few counts of this clonotype. The CDR3 loop reads CASTLDRVNTGELFF. The CDR3 bases are TGTGCCAGCACCCTAGACAGGGTGAACACCGGGGAGCTGTTTTTT. The chain couples TRBV2 to TRBJ2-2; 7 bases align to TRBD1. The germline V gene encodes CDR1 SNHLY and CDR2 FYNNEI. The J segment lost 1 base and the V segment lost 7 bases, leaving 6 bases of the junction unmatched. The CDR3 contains 15 residues.

The chain joins TRBV14 to TRBJ2-5, with D perhaps TRBD1 (6 bases). Per germline, CDR1 SGHDN and CDR2 FVKESK. The CDR3 consists of 14 residues. V dropped 5 bases and J dropped 4 bases, with 14 bases sitting between them. This CDR3 is CASSRGTGRETQYF. In DNA form, the CDR3 reads TGTGCCAGCAGCAGGGGGACGGGCCGAGAGACCCAGTACTTC.

This clonotype has only a few counts. The V and J genes are TRBV9 and TRBJ1-6; D is ambiguous. V shed 5 bases and J shed 5 bases, with 11 bases lying between them. CDR1 SGDLS and CDR2 YYNGEE come from the germline V gene. The CDR3 is 14 amino acids. This CDR3 is CASSQAGDNSPLHF. Here the CDR3 DNA reads TGTGCCAGCAGTCAGGCAGGCGATAATTCACCCCTCCACTTT.

This clonotype was detected only a few times. V usage is TRBV6-6 and J usage is TRBJ2-3; 7 bases line up with TRBD2. V dropped 8 bases and J dropped 6; count of bases not matched to a gene: 5. CDR1 is MNHNY, CDR2 SVGAGI, per germline (reference sequence). This CDR3 spans 12 amino acids. The CDR3 DNA reads TGTGCCAGCCTAGCGGAGGGGGATACGCAGTATTTT. Translation gives CASLAEGDTQYF.

The chain carries TRBV7-9 and TRBJ1-6; TRBD1 might be the D (5 bases). The germline V gene encodes CDR1 SEHNR and CDR2 FQNEAQ (reference sequence). V was pared by 5 bases and J by 9 bases, with 17 bases between. The CDR3 sequence is 15 residues long. CDR3 in amino acids: CASSPQGTESSPLHF. As DNA, the CDR3 is TGTGCCAGCAGCCCGCAGGGTACTGAGAGTTCACCCCTCCACTTT.

The chain has TRBV3-1 and TRBJ2-1, with 10 bases aligning to TRBD2. The CDR3 is 16 amino acids. The V segment lost 3 bases and the J segment 8 bases; nucleotides outside the gene matches: 10. CDR1 LGHDT and CDR2 YNNKEL come from the germline V gene (reference sequence). The CDR3 DNA follows: TGTGCCAGCAGCCAGGGCGTAGCGGGGGGCGTCTATGAGCAGTTCTTC. Translated, it gives CASSQGVAGGVYEQFF.

This clonotype was counted ten times or more. J is TRBJ2-6 and V is TRBV2; D gene ambiguous. Germline V lookup: CDR1 SNHLY, CDR2 FYNNEI. V lost 3 bases to trimming and J lost 0 bases, with 6 bases between them. The CDR3 length is 15 residues. The DNA for the CDR3 is TGTGCCAGCAGTGAGTGGGGCTCTGGGGCCAACGTCCTGACTTTC. It yields the protein CASSEWGSGANVLTF.

The chain links TRBV7-2 to TRBJ2-5; D gene unclear. This CDR3 contains 14 residues. From germline, CDR1 is SGHTA and CDR2 FQGNSA. V lost 2 bases and J lost 2, with 9 bases in between. This CDR3 is CASSLRLLQETQYF. The CDR3, as DNA: TGTGCCAGCAGCTTACGACTTCTACAAGAGACCCAGTACTTC.

At least ten counts were recorded for this clonotype. V is TRBV5-1 and J is TRBJ2-3, with 7 bases aligning to TRBD1. This CDR3 has 16 amino acids. V lost 0 bases and J lost 0; bases outside the gene matches: 4. Germline V gene lookup returns CDR1 SGHRS and CDR2 YFSETQ. CDR3 sequence: CASSLGDSHSTDTQYF. The CDR3 nucleotides are TGCGCCAGCAGCTTGGGGGACAGCCATAGCACAGATACGCAGTATTTT.

The gene calls are TRBV18 and TRBJ2-1; 11 nucleotides agree with TRBD2. V was pared by 2 bases and J by 5 bases, with 5 bases of the junction left unmatched. The V gene's germline CDR1 is KGHSH and CDR2 LQKENI. This CDR3 has 16 residues. The CDR3 nucleotides are TGTGCCAGCTCACCATCGACTAGCGGGGCAAACAATGAGCAGTTCTTC. This encodes CASSPSTSGANNEQFF.

This clonotype was counted at least ten times. The CDR3 DNA reads as TGCAGTGCTAGAGATTCGGAGACCCAGTACTTC. Amino acid sequence: CSARDSETQYF. The chain has TRBV20-1 and TRBJ2-5; no reliable D call. CDR3 length: 11 residues. V lost 0 bases and J 5 bases, leaving 4 bases between the germline ends. Germline V CDR1 and CDR2: DFQATT, SNEGSKA (reference sequence).

This clonotype was seen more than once but under ten times. The V call is TRBV7-2, the J call TRBJ2-7; either TRBD1 or TRBD2 may fit D (5 bases each). The CDR3 has 17 residues. The V end was cut by 4 bases, the J end by 2 bases, with 21 bases between. The germline CDR1 and CDR2 sequences are SGHTA and FQGNSA. Here the CDR3 reads CASSYRLTGTPAYEQYF. The CDR3 DNA reads as TGTGCCAGCAGCTACCGCCTAACCGGGACCCCCGCCTACGAGCAGTACTTC.

This clonotype turned up a few times. The gene calls are TRBV7-9 and TRBJ1-4; D remains unclear. The ends were cut back, 5 bases at V and 4 bases at J, with 17 bases in the middle. CDR3 size: 16 residues. CDR1 and CDR2 from the germline V gene are SEHNR and FQNEAQ (reference sequence). The DNA of the CDR3 is TGTGCCAGCAGCCCAATGGGCCGGATCCTTAATGAAAAACTGTTTTTT. Translation gives CASSPMGRILNEKLFF. The full variable domain, its missing parts supplied by reference TRBV7-9 and TRBJ1-4, is DTGVSQNPRHKITKRGQNVTFRCDPISEHNRLYWYRQTLGQGPEFLTYFQNEAQLEKSRLLSDRFSAERPKGSFSTLEIQRTEQGDSAMYLCASSPMGRILNEKLFFGSGTQLSVL.

V is TRBV4-3 and J is TRBJ2-7, with D maybe TRBD2 (6 bases). CDR3 length equals 21 residues. Trimming removed 0 bases at V and 1 base at J, with 28 bases between. The germline V gene encodes CDR1 LGHNA and CDR2 YSLEER. In nucleotides, the CDR3 is TGCGCCAGCAGCCAAGATGCCGAACCTCGCGCAGTTCGGAGCGGGTCCTACGAGCAGTACTTC. The encoded protein is CASSQDAEPRAVRSGSYEQYF.

This clonotype was counted only a few times. The chain recombines TRBV7-9 with TRBJ1-2; D call uncertain. The germline V gene has CDR1 SEHNR and CDR2 FQNEAQ (reference sequence). The CDR3 runs 14 residues. Trimming pared 0 bases from V and 4 bases from J, leaving 9 bases between. CDR3 sequence: CASSLAYTPYGYTF. The CDR3 region has the DNA TGTGCCAGCAGCTTAGCCTATACCCCCTATGGCTACACCTTC.

This chain uses TRBV3-1 with TRBJ1-5; no clear D gene. Deletions cut 5 bases from V and 0 bases from J, with 14 bases between. CDR3 length: 16 residues. Germline CDR1 LGHDT, CDR2 YNNKEL (reference sequence). In nucleotides, the CDR3 is TGTGCCAGCAGCATCGGGGTAGTCTATAGCAATCAGCCCCAGCATTTT. As protein: CASSIGVVYSNQPQHF.

Ten or more counts support this clonotype. The chain uses TRBV20-1 and TRBJ1-2; 9 bases match TRBD1. V lost 0 bases to trimming and J lost 5 bases; unmatched junction nucleotides: 4. Germline CDR1 and CDR2: DFQATT and SNEGSKA (reference sequence). This CDR3 has 14 amino acids. The CDR3 loop reads CSARDGQGSYGYTF. CDR3 coding DNA: TGCAGTGCTAGAGACGGACAGGGGTCATATGGCTACACCTTC.

This clonotype has only a few counts. V is TRBV9 and J is TRBJ2-7; 7 nucleotides match TRBD1. Germline V gives CDR1 SGDLS, CDR2 YYNGEE. The trim removed 4 bases at V and 6 bases at J, leaving 10 bases unmatched. There are 14 residues in the CDR3. This CDR3 reads CASSPIRQGSEQYF. As DNA, the CDR3 is TGTGCCAGCAGCCCGATAAGACAGGGTTCCGAGCAGTACTTC.

Many counts were recorded for this clonotype. The chain carries TRBV7-8 and TRBJ2-2; D unclear. The CDR3 consists of 13 residues. The V gene lost 2 bases and the J gene lost 4 bases, with 5 bases spanning the gap. CDR1 SGHVS and CDR2 FQNEAQ come from the germline V gene. In DNA, the CDR3 is TGTGCCAGCAGCTTACTAGGCACCGGGGAGCTGTTTTTT. It encodes CASSLLGTGELFF.

CDR3 DNA: TGTGCCAGCAGCCAAGATCGTGGACTCGCCCCGCAGTATTTT. Translated: CASSQDRGLAPQYF. The chain is built from TRBV4-2 and TRBJ2-3, with D perhaps TRBD2 (5 bases). V was trimmed by 0 bases and J by 10 bases, leaving 14 bases between them. CDR1 is LGHNA, CDR2 YNFKEQ, per germline. This CDR3 spans 14 amino acids.

There are a few counts of this clonotype. V and J are TRBV10-3 and TRBJ1-1; D is ambiguous. The V end lost 6 bases, the J end lost 0 bases, and 11 bases lay between the germline ends. The length of the CDR3 is 14 residues. Germline values: CDR1 ENHRY, CDR2 SYGVKD. The CDR3, as DNA: TGTGCCATCAGGGCCAGGTCCATGAACACTGAAGCTTTCTTT. This codes for CAIRARSMNTEAFF.

V usage is TRBV2 and J usage is TRBJ1-1; perhaps TRBD1 as D (5 bases). The germline V and J ends were trimmed by 6 bases and 8 bases, with 19 bases remaining between them. The CDR3 loop spans 14 amino acids. Germline assignment: CDR1 SNHLY and CDR2 FYNNEI. The CDR3 bases are TGTGCCAGCAGCGCATTGGGGGGATCCGTCGAAGCTTTCTTT. Protein sequence: CASSALGGSVEAFF.